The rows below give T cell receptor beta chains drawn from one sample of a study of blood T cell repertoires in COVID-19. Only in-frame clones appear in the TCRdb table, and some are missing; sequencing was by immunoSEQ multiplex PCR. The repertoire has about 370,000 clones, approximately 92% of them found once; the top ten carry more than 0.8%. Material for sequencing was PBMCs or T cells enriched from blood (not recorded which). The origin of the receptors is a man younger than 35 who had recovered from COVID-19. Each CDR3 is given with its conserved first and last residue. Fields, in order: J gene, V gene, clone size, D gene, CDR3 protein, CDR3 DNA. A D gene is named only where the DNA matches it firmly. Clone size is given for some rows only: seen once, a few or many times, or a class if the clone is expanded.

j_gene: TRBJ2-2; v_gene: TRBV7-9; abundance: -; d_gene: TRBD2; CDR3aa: CASSSTSGSLIAGELFF; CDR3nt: TGTGCCAGCAGCTCGACTAGCGGGAGTTTAATCGCCGGGGAGCTGTTTTTT
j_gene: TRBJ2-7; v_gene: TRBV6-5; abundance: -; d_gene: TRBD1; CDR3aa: CASSYDRGAYEQYF; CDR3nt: TGTGCCAGCAGTTACGACAGGGGGGCCTACGAGCAGTACTTC
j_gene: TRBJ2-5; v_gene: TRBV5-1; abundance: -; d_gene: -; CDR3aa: CASSLVRQIGGVKETQYF; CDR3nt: TGCGCCAGCAGCTTGGTGAGGCAAATCGGAGGTGTTAAGGAGACCCAGTACTTC
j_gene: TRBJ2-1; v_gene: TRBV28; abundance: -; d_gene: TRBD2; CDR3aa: CASSLYVAGVRNEQFF; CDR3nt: TGTGCCAGCAGTTTATATGTAGCGGGAGTAAGGAATGAGCAGTTCTTC
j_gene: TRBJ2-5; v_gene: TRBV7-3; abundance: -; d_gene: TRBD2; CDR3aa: CASSPSGNQETQYF; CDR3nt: TGTGCCAGCAGCCCCAGCGGGAACCAAGAGACCCAGTACTTC
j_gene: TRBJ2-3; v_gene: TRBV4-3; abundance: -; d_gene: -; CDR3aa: CASRGAGTDTQYF; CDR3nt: TGCGCCAGCAGGGGGGCAGGCACAGATACGCAGTATTTT
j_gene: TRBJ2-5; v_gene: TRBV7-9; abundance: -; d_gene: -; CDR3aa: CASSLNPGLVGGTQYF; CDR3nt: TGTGCCAGCAGCTTAAATCCCGGCTTAGTGGGAGGGACCCAGTACTTC
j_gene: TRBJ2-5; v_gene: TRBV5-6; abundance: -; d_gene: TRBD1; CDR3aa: CASSIPGQGIEETQYF; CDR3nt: TGTGCCAGCAGCATACCGGGACAGGGAATCGAAGAGACCCAGTACTTC
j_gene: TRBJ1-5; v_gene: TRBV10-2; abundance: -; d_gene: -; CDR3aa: CASSAQGRRYSNQPQHF; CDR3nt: TGCGCCAGCAGTGCCCAGGGTCGGCGGTATAGCAATCAGCCCCAGCATTTT
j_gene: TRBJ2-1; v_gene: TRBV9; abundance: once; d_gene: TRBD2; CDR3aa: CASNQRGNPYNEQFF; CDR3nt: TGTGCCAGCAATCAGCGGGGGAATCCCTACAATGAGCAGTTCTTC
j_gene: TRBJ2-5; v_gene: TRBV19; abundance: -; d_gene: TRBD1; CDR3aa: CASSMGQGGKETQYF; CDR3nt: TGTGCCAGTAGCATGGGACAGGGTGGTAAGGAGACCCAGTACTTC
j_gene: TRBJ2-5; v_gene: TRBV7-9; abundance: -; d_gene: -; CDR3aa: CASSLMGSNEETQYF; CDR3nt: TGTGCCAGCAGCTTAATGGGCTCAAACGAAGAGACCCAGTACTTC
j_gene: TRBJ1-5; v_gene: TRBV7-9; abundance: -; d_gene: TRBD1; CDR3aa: CASSTTIGQGINQPQHF; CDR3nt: TGTGCCAGCAGCACAACAATAGGACAGGGGATCAATCAGCCCCAGCATTTT
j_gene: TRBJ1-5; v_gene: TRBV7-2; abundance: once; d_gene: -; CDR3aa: CASSLYEGDNQPQHF; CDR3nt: TGTGCCAGCAGCTTATATGAGGGGGACAATCAGCCCCAGCATTTT
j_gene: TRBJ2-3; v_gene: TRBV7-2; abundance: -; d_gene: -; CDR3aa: CASRPRGIGTDTQYF; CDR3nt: TGTGCCAGCAGACCCCGCGGGATTGGAACAGATACGCAGTATTTT
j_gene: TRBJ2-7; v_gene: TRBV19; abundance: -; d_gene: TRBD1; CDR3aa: CASSGTGNEQYF; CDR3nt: TGTGCCAGTTCCGGGACAGGTAACGAGCAGTACTTC
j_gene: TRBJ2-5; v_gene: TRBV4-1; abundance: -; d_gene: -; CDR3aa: CASSHRYPPRDGYQETQYF; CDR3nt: TGCGCCAGCAGCCACCGGTATCCACCGCGGGACGGATACCAAGAGACCCAGTACTTC
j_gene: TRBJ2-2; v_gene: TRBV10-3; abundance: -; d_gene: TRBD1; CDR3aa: CAIRTGTVNTGELFF; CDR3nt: TGTGCCATCAGGACTGGGACAGTGAACACCGGGGAGCTGTTTTTT
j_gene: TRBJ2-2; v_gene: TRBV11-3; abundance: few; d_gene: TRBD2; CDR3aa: CASSLGLAGGTGELFF; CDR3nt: TGTGCCAGCAGCTTAGGACTAGCGGGAGGAACCGGGGAGCTGTTTTTT
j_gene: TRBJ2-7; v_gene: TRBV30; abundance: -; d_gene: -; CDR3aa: CAWSSRGPSYEQYF; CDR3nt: TGTGCCTGGAGTAGTCGGGGTCCTTCCTACGAGCAGTACTTC
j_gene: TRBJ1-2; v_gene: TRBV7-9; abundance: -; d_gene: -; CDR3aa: CASSLDHRPNYGYTF; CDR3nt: TGTGCCAGCAGCTTAGATCACAGGCCTAACTATGGCTACACCTTC
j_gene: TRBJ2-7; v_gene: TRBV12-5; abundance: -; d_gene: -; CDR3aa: CASGLLRGTALGEQYF; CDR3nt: TGTGCTAGTGGCCTTCTTCGGGGAACGGCTCTGGGAGAGCAGTACTTC
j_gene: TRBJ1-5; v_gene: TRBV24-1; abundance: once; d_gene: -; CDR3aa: CATSAGGLGDQPQHF; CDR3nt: TGTGCCACCAGTGCGGGAGGGCTCGGGGATCAGCCCCAGCATTTT
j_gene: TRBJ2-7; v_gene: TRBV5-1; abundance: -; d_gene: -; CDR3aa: CASSFNNYEQYF; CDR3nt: TGCGCCAGCAGCTTTAACAACTACGAGCAGTACTTC
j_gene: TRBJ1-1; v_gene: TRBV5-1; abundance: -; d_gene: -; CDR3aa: CASSSPGGMRNTEAFF; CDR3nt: TGCGCCAGCAGCTCCCCGGGAGGGATGAGGAACACTGAAGCTTTCTTT
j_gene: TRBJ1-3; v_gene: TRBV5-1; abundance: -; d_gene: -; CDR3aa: CASSLEFTQNTIYF; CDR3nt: TGCGCCAGCAGCTTGGAATTTACTCAAAACACCATATATTTT
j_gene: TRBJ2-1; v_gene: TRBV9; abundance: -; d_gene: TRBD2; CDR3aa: CASSVSLAATSYNEQFF; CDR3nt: TGTGCCAGCAGCGTATCGCTAGCGGCCACCTCCTACAATGAGCAGTTCTTC
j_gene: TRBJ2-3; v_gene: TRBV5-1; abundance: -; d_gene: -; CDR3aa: CASNVAWPGGQDTQYF; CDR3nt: TGCGCCAGCAACGTCGCTTGGCCGGGGGGACAAGATACGCAGTATTTT
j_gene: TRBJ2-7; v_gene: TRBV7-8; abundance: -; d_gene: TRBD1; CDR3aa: CASSLVGQGVPYEQYF; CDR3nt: TGTGCCAGCAGCTTAGTTGGACAGGGGGTCCCCTACGAGCAGTACTTC
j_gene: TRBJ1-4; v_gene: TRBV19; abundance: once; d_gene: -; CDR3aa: CASSQGYKGEKLFF; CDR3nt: TGTGCCAGTAGTCAGGGTTACAAGGGTGAAAAACTGTTTTTT
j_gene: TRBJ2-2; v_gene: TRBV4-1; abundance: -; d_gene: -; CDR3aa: CASRDTNTGELFF; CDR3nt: TGCGCCAGCAGGGACACGAACACCGGGGAGCTGTTTTTT
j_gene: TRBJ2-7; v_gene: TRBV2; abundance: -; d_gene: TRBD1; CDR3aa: CASSGTGTVRRQYF; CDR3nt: TGTGCCAGCAGTGGGACCGGGACAGTACGTCGGCAGTACTTC
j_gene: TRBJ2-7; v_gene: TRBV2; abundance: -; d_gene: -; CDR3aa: CASSTESFYEQYF; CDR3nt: TGTGCCAGCTCCACGGAGAGTTTCTACGAGCAGTACTTC
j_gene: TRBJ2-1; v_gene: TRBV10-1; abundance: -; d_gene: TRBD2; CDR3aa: CASSRGLAGGYNEQFF; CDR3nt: TGCGCCAGCAGTCGTGGACTAGCGGGGGGATACAATGAGCAGTTCTTC
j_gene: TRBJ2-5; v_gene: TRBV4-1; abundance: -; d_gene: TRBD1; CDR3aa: CASRQAGTVQETQYF; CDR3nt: TGCGCCAGCAGACAAGCCGGGACAGTCCAAGAGACCCAGTACTTC
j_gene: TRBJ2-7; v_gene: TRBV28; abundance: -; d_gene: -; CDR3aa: CASSFVGATYEQYF; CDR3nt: TGTGCCAGCAGTTTCGTGGGAGCGACCTACGAGCAGTACTTC
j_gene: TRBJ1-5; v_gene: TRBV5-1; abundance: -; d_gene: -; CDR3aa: CASSLGQPNQPQHF; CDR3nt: TGCGCCAGCAGCTTGGGACAGCCCAATCAGCCCCAGCATTTT
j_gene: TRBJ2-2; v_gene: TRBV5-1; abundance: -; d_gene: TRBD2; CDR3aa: CASSSSGGAAGELFF; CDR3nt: TGCGCCAGCAGCTCTAGCGGGGGGGCTGCCGGGGAGCTGTTTTTT
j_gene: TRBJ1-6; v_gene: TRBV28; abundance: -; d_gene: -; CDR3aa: CASSPYRSSHYNSPLHF; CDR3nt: TGTGCCAGCAGTCCTTACAGGTCGAGTCATTATAATTCACCCCTCCACTTT
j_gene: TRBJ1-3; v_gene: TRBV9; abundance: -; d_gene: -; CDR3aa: CASSHWGDSGNTIYF; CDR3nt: TGTGCCAGCAGCCACTGGGGGGACTCTGGAAACACCATATATTTT
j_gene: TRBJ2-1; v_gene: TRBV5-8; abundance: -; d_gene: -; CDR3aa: CASSLGGAREQFF; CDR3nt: TGTGCCAGCAGCTTGGGTGGGGCGCGTGAGCAGTTCTTC
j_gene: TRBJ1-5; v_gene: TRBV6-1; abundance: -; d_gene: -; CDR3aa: CASSDGWRIQGRQPQHF; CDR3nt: TGTGCCAGCAGTGACGGATGGAGAATACAGGGAAGGCAGCCCCAGCATTTT
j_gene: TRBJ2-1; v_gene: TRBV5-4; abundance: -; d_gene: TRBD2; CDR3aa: CASSLKVLAGGNPNEQFF; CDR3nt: TGTGCCAGCAGCTTGAAAGTGCTAGCGGGAGGCAACCCCAATGAGCAGTTCTTC
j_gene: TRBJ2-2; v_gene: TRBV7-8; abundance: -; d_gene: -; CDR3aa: CASKTGTNPGELFF; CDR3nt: TGTGCCAGCAAGACCGGGACAAACCCCGGGGAGCTGTTTTTT
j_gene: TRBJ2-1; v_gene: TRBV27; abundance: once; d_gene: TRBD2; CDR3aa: CASSFTGTSGLSYNEQFF; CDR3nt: TGTGCCAGCAGTTTCACCGGGACTAGCGGCCTGTCCTACAATGAGCAGTTCTTC